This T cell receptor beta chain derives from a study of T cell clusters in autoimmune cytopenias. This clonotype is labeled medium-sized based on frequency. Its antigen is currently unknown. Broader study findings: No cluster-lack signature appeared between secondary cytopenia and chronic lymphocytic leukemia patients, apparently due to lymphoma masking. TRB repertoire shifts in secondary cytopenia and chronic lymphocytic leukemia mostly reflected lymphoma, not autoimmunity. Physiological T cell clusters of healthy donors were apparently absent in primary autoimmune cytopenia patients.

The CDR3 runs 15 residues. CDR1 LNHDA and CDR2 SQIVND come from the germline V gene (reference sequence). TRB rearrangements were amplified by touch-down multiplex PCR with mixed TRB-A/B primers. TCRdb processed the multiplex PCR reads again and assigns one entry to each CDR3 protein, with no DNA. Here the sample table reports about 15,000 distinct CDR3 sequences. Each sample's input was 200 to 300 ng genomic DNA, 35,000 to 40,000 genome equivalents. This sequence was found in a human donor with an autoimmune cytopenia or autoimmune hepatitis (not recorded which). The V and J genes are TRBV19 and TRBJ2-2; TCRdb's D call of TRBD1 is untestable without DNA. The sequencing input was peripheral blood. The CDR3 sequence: CASSSRESNTGELFF.